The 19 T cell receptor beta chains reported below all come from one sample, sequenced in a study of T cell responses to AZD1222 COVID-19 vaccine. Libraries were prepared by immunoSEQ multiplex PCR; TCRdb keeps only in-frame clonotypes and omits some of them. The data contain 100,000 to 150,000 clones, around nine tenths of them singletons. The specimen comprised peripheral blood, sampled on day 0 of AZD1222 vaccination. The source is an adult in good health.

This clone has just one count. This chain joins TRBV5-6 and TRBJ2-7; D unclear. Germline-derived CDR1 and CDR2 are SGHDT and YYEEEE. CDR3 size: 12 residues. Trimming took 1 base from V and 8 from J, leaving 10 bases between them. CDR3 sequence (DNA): TGTGCCAGCAGCTTGTTCGAGGCCCAGCAGTACTTC. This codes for CASSLFEAQQYF.

In DNA form, the CDR3 reads TGTGCCAGCAGCACGCGGGACACGCATACGAACTATGGCTACACCTTC. Translating gives CASSTRDTHTNYGYTF. The V and J genes are TRBV13 and TRBJ1-2; D may be TRBD1 (6 bases). The CDR3 has 16 amino acids. V was clipped by 5 bases and J by 2 bases, with 18 bases between them. CDR1 and CDR2 (germline): PRHDT, FYEKMQ (reference sequence).

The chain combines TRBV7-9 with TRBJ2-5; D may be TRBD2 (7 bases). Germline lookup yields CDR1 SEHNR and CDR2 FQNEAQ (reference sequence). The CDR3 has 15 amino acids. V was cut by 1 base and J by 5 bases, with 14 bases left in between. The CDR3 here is CASSLEGGLWETQYF. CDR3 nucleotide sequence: TGTGCCAGCAGCTTAGAGGGGGGGCTGTGGGAGACCCAGTACTTC.

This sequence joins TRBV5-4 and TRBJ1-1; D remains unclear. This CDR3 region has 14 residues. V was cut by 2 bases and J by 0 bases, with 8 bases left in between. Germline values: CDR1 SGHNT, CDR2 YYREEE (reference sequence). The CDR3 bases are TGTGCCAGCAGCTTTGAGGCCTTGAACACTGAAGCTTTCTTT. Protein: CASSFEALNTEAFF.

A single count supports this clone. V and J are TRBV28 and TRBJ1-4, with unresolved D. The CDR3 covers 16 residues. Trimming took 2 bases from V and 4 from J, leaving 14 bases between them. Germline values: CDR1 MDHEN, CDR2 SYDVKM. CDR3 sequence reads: CASSLKRQSGNEKLFF. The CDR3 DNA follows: TGTGCCAGCAGTTTAAAACGTCAATCAGGTAATGAAAAACTGTTTTTT. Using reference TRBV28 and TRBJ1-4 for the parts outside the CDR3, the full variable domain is DVKVTQSSRYLVKRTGEKVFLECVQDMDHENMFWYRQDPGLGLRLIYFSYDVKMKEKGDIPEGYSVSREKKERFSLILESASTNQTSMYLCASSLKRQSGNEKLFFGSGTQLSVL.

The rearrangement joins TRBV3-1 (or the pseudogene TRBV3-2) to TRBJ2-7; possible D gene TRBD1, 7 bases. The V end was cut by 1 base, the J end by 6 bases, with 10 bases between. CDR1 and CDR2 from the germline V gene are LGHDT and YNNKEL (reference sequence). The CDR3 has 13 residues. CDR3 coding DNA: TGTGCCAGCAGCCAAGCAGGGGGAGGCGAGCAGTACTTC. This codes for CASSQAGGGEQYF.

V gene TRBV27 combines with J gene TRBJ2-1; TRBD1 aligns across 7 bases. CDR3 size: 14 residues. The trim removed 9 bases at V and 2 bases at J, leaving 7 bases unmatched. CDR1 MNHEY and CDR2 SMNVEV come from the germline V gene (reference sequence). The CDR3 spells CASGRDRTYNEQFF. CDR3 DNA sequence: TGTGCCAGTGGCCGGGACAGAACCTACAATGAGCAGTTCTTC.

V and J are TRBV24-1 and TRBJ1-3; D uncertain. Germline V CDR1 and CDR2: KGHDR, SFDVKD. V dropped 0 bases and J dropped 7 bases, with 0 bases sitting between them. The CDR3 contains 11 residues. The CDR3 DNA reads TGTGCCACCAGTGATTTGAACACCATATATTTT. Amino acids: CATSDLNTIYF.

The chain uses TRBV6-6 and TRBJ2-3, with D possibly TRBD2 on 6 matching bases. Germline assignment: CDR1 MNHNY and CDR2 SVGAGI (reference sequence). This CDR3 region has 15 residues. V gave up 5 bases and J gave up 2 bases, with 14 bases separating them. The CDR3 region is CASSVTRGATDTQYF. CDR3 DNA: TGTGCCAGCAGTGTGACCCGCGGGGCCACAGATACGCAGTATTTT.

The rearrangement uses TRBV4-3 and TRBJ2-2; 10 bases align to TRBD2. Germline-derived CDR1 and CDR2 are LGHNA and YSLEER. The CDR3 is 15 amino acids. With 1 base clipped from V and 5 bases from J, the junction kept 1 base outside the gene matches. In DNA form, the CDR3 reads TGCGCCAGCAGCCAAGCGACTAGCGGGACCGGGGAGCTGTTTTTT. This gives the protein CASSQATSGTGELFF.

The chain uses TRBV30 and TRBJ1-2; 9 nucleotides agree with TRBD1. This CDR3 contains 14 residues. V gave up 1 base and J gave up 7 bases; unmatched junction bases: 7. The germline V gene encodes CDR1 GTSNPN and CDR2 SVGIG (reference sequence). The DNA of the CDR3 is TGTGCCTGGAGTGCTCACAGGGGGCAGGGTGGCTACACCTTC. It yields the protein CAWSAHRGQGGYTF. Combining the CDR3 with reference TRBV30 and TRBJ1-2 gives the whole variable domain SQTIHQWPATLVQPVGSPLSLECTVEGTSNPNLYWYRQAAGRGLQLLFYSVGIGQISSEVPQNLSASRPQDRQFILSSKKLLLSDSGFYLCAWSAHRGQGGYTFGSGTRLTVV.

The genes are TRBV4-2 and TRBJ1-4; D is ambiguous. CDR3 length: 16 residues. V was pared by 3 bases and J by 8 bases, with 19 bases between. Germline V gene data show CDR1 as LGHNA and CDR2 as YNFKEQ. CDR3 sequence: CASSQPPNPGGEKLFF. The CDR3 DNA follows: TGTGCCAGCAGCCAGCCCCCCAACCCGGGAGGGGAAAAACTGTTTTTT.

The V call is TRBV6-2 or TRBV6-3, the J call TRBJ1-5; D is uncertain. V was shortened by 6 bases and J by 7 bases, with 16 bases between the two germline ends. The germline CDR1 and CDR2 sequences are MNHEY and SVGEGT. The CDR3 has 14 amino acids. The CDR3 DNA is TGTGCCAGCAGCACCGCCGGGCGGGTGCAGCCCCAGCATTTT. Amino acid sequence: CASSTAGRVQPQHF.

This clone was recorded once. This chain's CDR3 is CASSSGEKLFF. Here the CDR3 DNA reads TGTGCCAGCAGTTCCGGTGAAAAACTGTTTTTT. V and J are TRBV6-2 or TRBV6-3 and TRBJ1-4; D is unclear. This CDR3 has 11 residues. The V and J ends lost 4 bases and 7 bases respectively, with 4 bases between them. The germline gives CDR1 MNHEY, CDR2 SVGEGT.

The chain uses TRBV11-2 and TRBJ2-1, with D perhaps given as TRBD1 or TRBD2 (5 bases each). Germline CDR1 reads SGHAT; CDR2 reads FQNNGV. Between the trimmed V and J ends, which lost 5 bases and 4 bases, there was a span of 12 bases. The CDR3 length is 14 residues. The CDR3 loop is CASSPAGGYNEQFF. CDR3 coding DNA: TGTGCCAGCAGCCCCGCTGGGGGATACAATGAGCAGTTCTTC.

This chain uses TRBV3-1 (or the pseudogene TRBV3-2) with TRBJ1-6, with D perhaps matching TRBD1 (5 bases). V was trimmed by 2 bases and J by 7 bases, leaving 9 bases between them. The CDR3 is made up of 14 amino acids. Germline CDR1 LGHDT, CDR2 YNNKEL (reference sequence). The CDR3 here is CASSQSGTNSPLHF. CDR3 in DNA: TGTGCCAGCAGCCAAAGTGGGACCAATTCACCCCTCCACTTT.

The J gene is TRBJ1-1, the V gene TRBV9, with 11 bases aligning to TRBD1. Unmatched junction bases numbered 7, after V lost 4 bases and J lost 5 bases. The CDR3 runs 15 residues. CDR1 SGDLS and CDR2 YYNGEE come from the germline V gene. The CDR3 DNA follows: TGTGCCAGCAGCCCCCGGGACAGGGGGTGGACTGAAGCTTTCTTT. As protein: CASSPRDRGWTEAFF.

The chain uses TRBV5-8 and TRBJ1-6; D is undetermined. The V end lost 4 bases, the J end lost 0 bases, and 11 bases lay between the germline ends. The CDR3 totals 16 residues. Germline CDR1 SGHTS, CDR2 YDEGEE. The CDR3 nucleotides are TGTGCCAGCAGCGAAGGCCATAGCTCCTATAATTCACCCCTCCACTTT. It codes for CASSEGHSSYNSPLHF.

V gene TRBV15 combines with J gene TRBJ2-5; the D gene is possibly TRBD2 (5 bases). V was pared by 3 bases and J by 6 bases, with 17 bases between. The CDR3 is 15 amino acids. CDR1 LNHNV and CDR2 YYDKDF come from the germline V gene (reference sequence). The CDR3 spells CATSRGHSTGKTQYF. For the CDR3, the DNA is TGTGCCACCAGCAGGGGCCATTCAACGGGAAAGACCCAGTACTTC. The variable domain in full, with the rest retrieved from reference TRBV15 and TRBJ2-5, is DAMVIQNPRYQVTQFGKPVTLSCSQTLNHNVMYWYQQKSSQAPKLLFHYYDKDFNNEADTPDNFQSRRPNTSFCFLDIRSPGLGDTAMYLCATSRGHSTGKTQYFGPGTRLLVL.